This T cell receptor beta chain was observed in a study of blood T cell repertoires in COVID-19. TCRdb keeps only in-frame clones here, not all; method: immunoSEQ multiplex PCR. The data contain fewer than 200,000 clones, 88% of them singletons. The table lists this clone with a count of one. Participant ages covered roughly 18 to 90 years across 25 or so US areas. CDR3 length: 15 residues. Trimming took 5 bases from V and 5 from J, leaving 16 bases between them. In germline, CDR1 is SGHAT, CDR2 FQNNGV. This TCR derives from a woman aged 18-35 years who had recovered from COVID-19. The sample was PBMCs or T cells enriched from blood (not recorded which). This chain uses TRBV11-2 with TRBJ2-1; weak D call: TRBD2 (6 bases). DNA of the CDR3: TGTGCCAGCAGCCCCGGGACTGGTTTTGACAATGAGCAGTTCTTC. It is translated as CASSPGTGFDNEQFF.